This T cell receptor (beta chain) originates from a study of pediatric ulcerative colitis. Study-wide results and limits: Compared with controls, ulcerative colitis showed greater blood-rectum clone sharing.

Sequencing was performed with immunoSEQ multiplex PCR; in TCRdb, only in-frame clones are kept and a portion is missing. The sample records 57,000 or so clones, over 80% being singletons. Notes on this clone: Its specificity is not known.

V lost 1 base and J lost 4; bases outside the gene matches: 21. CDR1 SGHVS and CDR2 FQNEAQ come from the germline V gene. CDR3 length: 20 residues. The sequence was collected from a boy between 5 and 17 years old who was a control in a study of pediatric ulcerative colitis. Input material: blood. The chain couples TRBV7-8 to TRBJ2-7; 8 bases map to TRBD1. CDR3 sequence (DNA): TGTGCCAGCAGCTTAGGGCGGGGCAGGGGGCGGACGGGGGCATCATACGAGCAGTACTTC. Translated: CASSLGRGRGRTGASYEQYF.